This entry is about one T cell receptor beta chain. Its antigen is undetermined. Each donor was a healthy Caucasian individual from Russia, aged about 6 to 100. Every donor contributed 8 to 10 milliliters of peripheral blood by blood draw. The data are from a study of blood T cells in healthy people across ages. Whole-study context: Capture via template switching afforded approximately one barcoded beta molecule per two T cells.

A J-beta primer mix and a sample-barcoded 5' primer were used in a second PCR of about 6 to 12 cycles. In TCRdb, the 5' RACE reads were re-called with MiXCR into one record per CDR3 protein. The profile shows about 730,000 distinct CDR3 sequences, more than 40% of them singletons. Findings of the study overall: While age rose, TCR beta diversity per million T cells dropped in a roughly linear way.

This TCR derives from a woman aged 55 to 70 in good health. Specimen: blood.

This CDR3 reads CASSISKGRGKNEQFF. The CDR3, as DNA: TGTGCCAGCAGCATATCGAAGGGCAGAGGGAAAAATGAGCAGTTCTTC. The J gene is TRBJ2-1, the V gene TRBV12-3 or TRBV12-4, with D tentatively TRBD2 (5 bases). CDR3 length: 16 amino acids. The V and J ends lost 6 bases and 7 bases respectively, with 22 bases between them.